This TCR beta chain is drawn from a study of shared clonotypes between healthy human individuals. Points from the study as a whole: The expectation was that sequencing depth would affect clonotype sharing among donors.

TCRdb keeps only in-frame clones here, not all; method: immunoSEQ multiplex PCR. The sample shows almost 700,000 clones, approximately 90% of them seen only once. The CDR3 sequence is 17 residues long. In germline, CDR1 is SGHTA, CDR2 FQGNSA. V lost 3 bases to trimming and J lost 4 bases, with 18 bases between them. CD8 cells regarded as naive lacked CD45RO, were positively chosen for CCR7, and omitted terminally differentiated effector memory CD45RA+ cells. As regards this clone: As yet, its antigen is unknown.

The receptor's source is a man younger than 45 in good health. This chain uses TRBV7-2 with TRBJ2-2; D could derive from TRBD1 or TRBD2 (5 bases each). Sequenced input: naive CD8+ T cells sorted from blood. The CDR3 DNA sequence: TGTGCCAGCAGCTTTTATTCGGCAGGGACCCTCACCGGGGAGCTGTTTTTT. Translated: CASSFYSAGTLTGELFF.